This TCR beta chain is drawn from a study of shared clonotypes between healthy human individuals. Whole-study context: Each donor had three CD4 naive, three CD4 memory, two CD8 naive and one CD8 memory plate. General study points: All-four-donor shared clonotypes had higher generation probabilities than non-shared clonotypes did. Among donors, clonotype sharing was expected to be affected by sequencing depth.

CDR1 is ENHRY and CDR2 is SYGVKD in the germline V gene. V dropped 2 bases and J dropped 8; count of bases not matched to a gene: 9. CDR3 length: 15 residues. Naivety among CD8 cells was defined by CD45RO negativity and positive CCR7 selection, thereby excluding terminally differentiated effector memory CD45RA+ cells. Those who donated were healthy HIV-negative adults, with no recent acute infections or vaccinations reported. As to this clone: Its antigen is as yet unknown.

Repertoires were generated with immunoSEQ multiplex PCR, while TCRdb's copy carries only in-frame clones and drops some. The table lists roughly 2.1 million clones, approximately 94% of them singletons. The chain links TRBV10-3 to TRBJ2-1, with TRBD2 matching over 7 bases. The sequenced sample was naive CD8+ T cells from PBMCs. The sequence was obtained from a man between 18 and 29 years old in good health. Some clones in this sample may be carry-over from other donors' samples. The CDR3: CAISESWEGFHEQFF. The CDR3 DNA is TGTGCCATCAGTGAGAGTTGGGAGGGTTTCCATGAGCAGTTCTTC.